These 26 T cell receptor beta chains came from one sample sequenced in a study of cytomegalovirus exposure and HLA in healthy donors. The study ran its PCR with 60 Vbeta and 13 Jbeta primers. Assay used: immunoSEQ multiplex PCR; TCRdb lists only in-frame clones, some missing. The profile covers 150,000 to 200,000 clones, with around nine tenths appearing a single time and 1.5% to 2% taken by the ten largest. Sequencing was done on a sample of PBMCs. The receptors stem from a woman younger than 30 in good health and CMV-seronegative.

V and J are TRBV5-1 and TRBJ1-6, with 7 nucleotides matching TRBD1. The germline V gene has CDR1 SGHRS and CDR2 YFSETQ. The junction had 7 bases not matched to a gene; V was cut back by 4 bases and J by 0 bases. The CDR3 sequence is 17 residues long. The CDR3 DNA reads as TGCGCCAGCAGCCTGGGACAGCCGAGCTCCTATAATTCACCCCTCCACTTT. It codes for CASSLGQPSSYNSPLHF.

This sequence joins TRBV5-1 and TRBJ1-4; the D gene is possibly TRBD1 (6 bases). The germline CDR1 and CDR2 sequences are SGHRS and YFSETQ. V lost 4 bases to trimming and J lost 8 bases, with 18 bases between them. This CDR3 spans 15 amino acids. The CDR3 DNA reads as TGCGCCAGCAGCGGGGGGGCCAACCTCGGGGAAAAACTGTTTTTT. Its protein product is CASSGGANLGEKLFF.

Here the CDR3 DNA reads TGTGCCAGCAGAAGAGGACAGGGCCACAATGAGCAGTTCTTC. Translated, it gives CASRRGQGHNEQFF. V is TRBV6-1 and J is TRBJ2-1; 8 bases are a match to TRBD1. V trimming: 6 bases; J trimming: 5 bases; junction bases outside the gene matches: 6. Germline CDR1 MNHNS, CDR2 SASEGT. CDR3 length: 14 amino acids.

The J gene is TRBJ2-7, the V gene TRBV28, with TRBD1 identical over 8 bases. Trimming at V came to 6 bases and at J to 4 bases, leaving 2 bases not matched to a gene. Germline loops: CDR1 MDHEN, CDR2 SYDVKM. The CDR3 spans 12 residues. The CDR3 nucleotides are TGTGCCAGCAGCTGGGACAGGTACGAGCAGTACTTC. It is translated as CASSWDRYEQYF.

This chain links TRBV4-1 with TRBJ2-4; D perhaps matches TRBD1 (6 bases). This CDR3 is built from 15 residues. CDR1 and CDR2 (germline): MGHRA, YSYEKL. With 0 bases removed from V and 3 bases from J, the gap between germline ends came to 9 bases. The CDR3 spells CASSQERGGKNIQYF. CDR3 bases: TGCGCCAGCAGCCAAGAAAGAGGGGGCAAAAACATTCAGTACTTC.

The chain is built from TRBV11-3 and TRBJ2-5; 7 nucleotides line up with TRBD1. Germline V gene sequence: CDR1 SGHNT, CDR2 YENEEA. This CDR3 contains 16 residues. Unmatched junction bases numbered 9, after V lost 0 bases and J lost 5 bases. The CDR3 reads CASSLDGPGGSETQYF. The CDR3 nucleotides read TGTGCCAGCAGCTTAGATGGTCCAGGGGGATCGGAGACCCAGTACTTC.

The chain combines TRBV6-6 with TRBJ2-5; D gene uncertain. Trimming took off 2 bases at V and 0 bases at J, with 10 bases between the two ends. Germline CDR1 and CDR2: MNHNY and SVGAGI (reference sequence). The CDR3 is made up of 15 amino acids. The CDR3 DNA is TGTGCCAGCAGTTACCGTAGTCCGGACCAAGAGACCCAGTACTTC. Translation gives CASSYRSPDQETQYF.

This chain links TRBV5-1 with TRBJ1-1; the match to TRBD1 covers 7 bases. The length of the CDR3 is 15 residues. Germline lookup yields CDR1 SGHRS and CDR2 YFSETQ. V was pared by 4 bases and J by 8 bases, with 14 bases of the junction left unmatched. CDR3 loop: CASSPDPGQSPEAFF. CDR3 nucleotides: TGCGCCAGCAGCCCCGACCCGGGACAGTCACCCGAAGCTTTCTTT.

About this clone itself: This same CDR3 is encoded by further DNA sequences in the sample. The chain uses TRBV29-1 and TRBJ2-2; the match to TRBD2 covers 12 bases. V was pared by 5 bases and J by 0 bases, with 10 bases of the junction left unmatched. CDR1 and CDR2 (germline): SQVTM, ANQGSEA. The CDR3 consists of 18 residues. The DNA for the CDR3 is TGCAGCGTTAAACCTCGGACTAGCGGGACTTCGAACACCGGGGAGCTGTTTTTT. It is translated as CSVKPRTSGTSNTGELFF.

The rearrangement links TRBV7-9 to TRBJ2-1; D is possibly TRBD1 (7 bases). Germline values: CDR1 SEHNR, CDR2 FQNEAQ (reference sequence). The CDR3 totals 13 residues. The V gene lost 1 base and the J gene lost 12 bases, with 13 bases spanning the gap. The CDR3 sequence is CASSLGGGTVQFF. Written as DNA, the CDR3 is TGTGCCAGCAGCTTAGGAGGAGGGACAGTGCAGTTCTTC.

This chain uses TRBV4-1 with TRBJ1-6; 9 bases match TRBD1. Germline lookup yields CDR1 MGHRA and CDR2 YSYEKL. J gave up 10 bases and V 4 bases, and 11 bases lay outside the gene matches. The CDR3 is 16 amino acids. CDR3 sequence (DNA): TGCGCCAGCAGCCCGACACCGGGACAGGGAGGATCACCCCTCCACTTT. This codes for CASSPTPGQGGSPLHF.

This clone has just one count. The CDR3 nucleotides are TGTGCCTGGAATAGTTGGGAGGGCCACGGTCAAACTGAGCAGTTCTTC. Its translation: CAWNSWEGHGQTEQFF. The chain recombines TRBV30 with TRBJ2-1, with 7 bases fitting TRBD2. Germline CDR1 is GTSNPN and CDR2 is SVGIG (reference sequence). This CDR3 contains 16 residues. Trimming took 4 bases from V and 9 from J; bases not matched to a gene: 18.

J is TRBJ2-5 and V is TRBV5-1; D is possibly TRBD1 (5 bases). This CDR3 has 14 amino acids. Trimming removed 0 bases at V and 2 bases at J, with 8 bases between. Germline-derived CDR1 and CDR2 are SGHRS and YFSETQ. The chain's CDR3 is CASSLGQQQETQYF. CDR3 coding DNA: TGCGCCAGCAGCTTGGGACAGCAGCAAGAGACCCAGTACTTC.

The chain couples TRBV29-1 to TRBJ2-3; 8 bases are shared with TRBD2. Germline loops: CDR1 SQVTM, CDR2 ANQGSEA. V lost 8 bases, J lost 4 bases, and 8 bases stayed unmatched. The CDR3 contains 13 residues. Here the CDR3 reads CSSREGGADTQYF. CDR3 sequence (DNA): TGCAGCTCCCGGGAGGGGGGCGCAGATACGCAGTATTTT.

The V call is TRBV7-9, the J call TRBJ2-1; TRBD1 is a possible D gene (5 bases). V dropped 7 bases and J dropped 0 bases, with 10 bases sitting between them. This CDR3 is built from 14 residues. Germline CDR1 reads SEHNR; CDR2 reads FQNEAQ (reference sequence). CDR3: CASKEQASYNEQFF. The CDR3 nucleotides are TGTGCCAGCAAGGAACAGGCCTCCTACAATGAGCAGTTCTTC. The full variable domain, its missing parts supplied by reference TRBV7-9 and TRBJ2-1, is DTGVSQNPRHKITKRGQNVTFRCDPISEHNRLYWYRQTLGQGPEFLTYFQNEAQLEKSRLLSDRFSAERPKGSFSTLEIQRTEQGDSAMYLCASKEQASYNEQFFGPGTRLTVL.

V gene TRBV7-8 combines with J gene TRBJ1-4, with TRBD1 matching over 8 bases. CDR1 and CDR2 from the germline V gene are SGHVS and FQNEAQ. The ends lost 0 bases at V and 3 bases at J; junction bases unmatched: 3. The CDR3 contains 16 residues. This CDR3 is CASSLAPTGANEKLFF. The CDR3 bases are TGTGCCAGCAGCTTAGCCCCGACAGGGGCTAATGAAAAACTGTTTTTT.

The chain carries TRBV15 and TRBJ1-3; D is unclear. CDR3 length equals 15 residues. V lost 5 bases and J lost 0, with 11 bases in between. Germline V gene sequence: CDR1 LNHNV, CDR2 YYDKDF (reference sequence). The CDR3 loop is CATSGLSVSGNTIYF. The CDR3 DNA follows: TGTGCCACCAGCGGCCTTAGCGTCTCTGGAAACACCATATATTTT.

This chain joins TRBV4-3 and TRBJ2-2; D is possibly TRBD2 (6 bases). Germline CDR1 is LGHNA and CDR2 is YSLEER. V was trimmed by 4 bases and J by 4 bases, leaving 13 bases between them. The CDR3 totals 15 residues. In nucleotides, the CDR3 is TGCGCCAGCAGCCCCCCCCAAGCGGGCACCGGGGAGCTGTTTTTT. Its translation: CASSPPQAGTGELFF.

The V call is TRBV5-6, the J call TRBJ2-5; tentatively, D is TRBD1 (6 bases). Between the trimmed V and J ends, which lost 1 base and 8 bases, there was a span of 9 bases. This CDR3 comprises 12 residues. Per the germline V gene, CDR1 is SGHDT and CDR2 is YYEEEE. DNA of the CDR3: TGTGCCAGCAGCTTGAGGGGGAATACCCAGTACTTC. This encodes CASSLRGNTQYF.

This clone was observed a single time. The chain couples TRBV6-5 to TRBJ2-7, with a tentative D call TRBD1 (6 bases). V shed 5 bases and J shed 2 bases, with 13 bases lying between them. Per germline, CDR1 MNHEY and CDR2 SVGAGI. The CDR3 contains 14 residues. The chain's CDR3 is CASSQGPQAYEQYF. DNA of the CDR3: TGTGCCAGCAGTCAGGGGCCCCAGGCCTACGAGCAGTACTTC.

This chain connects TRBV6-5 to TRBJ2-1; weak D call: TRBD1 (6 bases). This CDR3 spans 15 amino acids. V dropped 7 bases and J dropped 5 bases, with 18 bases sitting between them. CDR1 MNHEY and CDR2 SVGAGI come from the germline V gene. CDR3 sequence: CASIGGPSLNNEQFF. DNA of the CDR3: TGTGCCAGCATAGGGGGACCGAGCCTTAACAATGAGCAGTTCTTC.

The chain employs TRBV2 and TRBJ1-1; D call uncertain. This CDR3 has 18 residues. With 1 base removed from V and 2 bases from J, the gap between germline ends came to 20 bases. Germline V gene data show CDR1 as SNHLY and CDR2 as FYNNEI. In nucleotides, the CDR3 is TGTGCCAGCAGTGAAGGGGCAGGTTATGTGATGGCCAACACTGAAGCTTTCTTT. The encoded protein is CASSEGAGYVMANTEAFF.

This sequence joins TRBV2 and TRBJ2-7; D call uncertain. The CDR3 covers 11 residues. The V and J ends lost 8 bases and 3 bases respectively, with 8 bases between them. CDR1 is SNHLY and CDR2 is FYNNEI in the germline V gene. The CDR3 DNA reads as TGTGCCAGCTCGCAGGTCTACGAGCAGTACTTC. Its translation is CASSQVYEQYF.

Details on this clone: Its ends do not fully match the called genes, so a read error is possible. The chain is built from TRBV7-9 and TRBJ1-2; the match to TRBD1 covers 8 bases. This CDR3 is built from 15 residues. The germline V gene has CDR1 SEHNR and CDR2 FQNEAQ (reference sequence). The CDR3 region has the DNA TGTTCCAGCAGCTCGGGACAGGCGACTCCTTATGGCTACACCTTC. This codes for CSSSSGQATPYGYTF.

This clone was seen a handful of times. The chain recombines TRBV10-3 with TRBJ1-1; D gene uncertain. Trimming removed 8 bases at V and 8 bases at J, with 12 bases between. The germline CDR1 and CDR2 sequences are ENHRY and SYGVKD. There are 11 residues in the CDR3. CDR3 amino acids: CAISGGREAFF. The CDR3 coding sequence is TGTGCCATCTCAGGAGGTCGCGAAGCTTTCTTT.

J is TRBJ1-4 and V is TRBV7-6, with 9 bases that match TRBD1. Germline V CDR1 and CDR2: SGHVS, FNYEAQ. The CDR3 is 17 amino acids. J lost 2 bases, V lost 4 bases, and 8 bases had no gene match. CDR3 coding DNA: TGTGCCAGCAGCTATACAGGGGGCAGGAGGACTAATGAAAAACTGTTTTTT. This codes for CASSYTGGRRTNEKLFF. Filled out from reference TRBV7-6 and TRBJ1-4, the complete variable domain reads GAGVSQSPRYKVTKRGQDVALRCDPISGHVSLYWYRQALGQGPEFLTYFNYEAQQDKSGLPNDRFSAERPEGSISTLTIQRTEQRDSAMYRCASSYTGGRRTNEKLFFGSGTQLSVL.